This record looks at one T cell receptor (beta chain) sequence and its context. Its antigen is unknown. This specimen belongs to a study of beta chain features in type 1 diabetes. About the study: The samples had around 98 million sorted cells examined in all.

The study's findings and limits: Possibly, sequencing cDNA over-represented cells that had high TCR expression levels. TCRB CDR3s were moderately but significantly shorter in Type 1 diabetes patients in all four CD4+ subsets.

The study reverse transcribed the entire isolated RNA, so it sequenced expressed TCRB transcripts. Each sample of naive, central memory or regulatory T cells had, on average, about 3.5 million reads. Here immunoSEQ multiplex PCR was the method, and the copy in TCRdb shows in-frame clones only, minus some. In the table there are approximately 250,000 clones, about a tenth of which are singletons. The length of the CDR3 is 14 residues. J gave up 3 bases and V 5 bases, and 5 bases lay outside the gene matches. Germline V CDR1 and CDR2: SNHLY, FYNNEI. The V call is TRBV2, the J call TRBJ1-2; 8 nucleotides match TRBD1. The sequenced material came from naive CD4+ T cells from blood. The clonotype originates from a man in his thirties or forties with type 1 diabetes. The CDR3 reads CASSNDRGDYGYTF. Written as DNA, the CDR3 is TGTGCCAGCAGTAACGACAGGGGCGACTATGGCTACACCTTC.